This record concerns one TCR beta chain sequence. The data originate from a study of blood T cell repertoires in COVID-19. Profiling relied on immunoSEQ multiplex PCR, and the TCRdb table lists in-frame clones only, not all of them. This repertoire shows hundreds of thousands of clones, more than 80% found once; its top ten account for 0.95% to 1.2%. Categorization into cohorts depended on clinical history that participants reported. Per the germline V gene, CDR1 is GTSNPN and CDR2 is SVGIG (reference sequence). The CDR3 extends over 15 amino acids. The V gene end was trimmed by 3 bases and the J gene end by 2 bases; junction bases not matched to a gene: 9.

This chain uses TRBV30 with TRBJ2-5; 7 positions match TRBD1. Sequenced input: PBMCs or T cells enriched from blood (not recorded which). The receptor was derived from a man in his thirties or forties who had recovered from COVID-19. The CDR3 DNA is TGTGCCTGGAGCTACCGGGACAGATATCAAGAGACCCAGTACTTC. This translates into CAWSYRDRYQETQYF.